One and the same sample provided the 3 T cell receptor beta chains below, sequenced in a study of CD8 T cells in acute hepatitis C reinfection. Clones were sequenced by immunoSEQ multiplex PCR, and TCRdb holds only the in-frame ones, with some missing. The top ten hold roughly 0.46% of the sample, which has about 38,000 clones, approximately 90% seen once. Time point meaning: naive CD8 control sorted from an acute-time-point sample. What was sequenced was naive CD8+ T cells from PBMCs. All receptors derive from a man aged 30 to 45 with chronic hepatitis C.

The V gene is TRBV9, the J gene TRBJ1-5; D unclear. The V and J ends lost 0 bases and 3 bases respectively, with 7 bases between them. Germline V gene data show CDR1 as SGDLS and CDR2 as YYNGEE. This CDR3 has 14 amino acids. Written as DNA, the CDR3 is TGTGCCAGCAGCGTAGGGGTAGACAATCAGCCCCAGCATTTT. Translation gives CASSVGVDNQPQHF.

This chain joins TRBV9 and TRBJ2-3, with D uncertain. The CDR3 has 11 amino acids. CDR1 and CDR2 from the germline V gene are SGDLS and YYNGEE. V was cut by 0 bases and J by 7 bases, with 3 bases left in between. The CDR3 spells CASSVENTQYF. The CDR3 nucleotides read TGTGCCAGCAGCGTAGAGAATACGCAGTATTTT.

V is TRBV10-1 and J is TRBJ2-2; D uncertain. In germline, CDR1 is WNHNN, CDR2 SYGVQD (reference sequence). V was pared by 0 bases and J by 4 bases, with 3 bases between. CDR3 length: 13 amino acids. The chain's CDR3 is CASSESPTGELFF. The CDR3 DNA follows: TGCGCCAGCAGTGAGTCGCCCACCGGGGAGCTGTTTTTT.